The rows below give T cell receptor beta chains drawn from one sample of a study of cytomegalovirus exposure and HLA in healthy donors. Some clones are missing from TCRdb's copy, which holds only in-frame ones; the method was immunoSEQ multiplex PCR. The data hold 180,000 or so clones, with around 82% observed a single time. The sequencing sample was made of PBMCs. Receptors were obtained from a woman aged 25 to 39 in good health and CMV-seropositive. The CDR3 runs from the conserved cysteine through the conserved F or W. The D gene is left open where the match is weak. Clone size is stated in some rows and not others, as once, few, many or a class when expanded.

v_call: TRBV11-3
d_call: .
j_call: TRBJ2-3
clone_size: few
cdr3_aa: CASSPRGGGTDTQYF
cdr3_nt: TGTGCCAGCAGCCCGAGGGGGGGAGGCACAGATACGCAGTATTTT

v_call: TRBV28
d_call: .
j_call: TRBJ2-2
clone_size: .
cdr3_aa: CASSFNTNTGELFF
cdr3_nt: TGTGCCAGCAGTTTCAACACGAACACCGGGGAGCTGTTTTTT

v_call: TRBV7-9
d_call: TRBD1
j_call: TRBJ1-1
clone_size: .
cdr3_aa: CASSRMTGGAGSEAFF
cdr3_nt: TGTGCCAGCAGCAGAATGACAGGGGGCGCAGGATCTGAAGCTTTCTTT

v_call: TRBV13
d_call: TRBD1
j_call: TRBJ1-2
clone_size: few
cdr3_aa: CASSSEARGPDGYTF
cdr3_nt: TGTGCCAGCAGCTCCGAGGCCAGGGGGCCTGATGGCTACACCTTC

v_call: TRBV11-3
d_call: .
j_call: TRBJ2-1
clone_size: few
cdr3_aa: CASSPSTGFNEQFF
cdr3_nt: TGTGCCAGCAGCCCGAGTACAGGGTTCAATGAGCAGTTCTTC

v_call: TRBV6-1
d_call: .
j_call: TRBJ1-2
clone_size: .
cdr3_aa: CASSDRGAYGYTF
cdr3_nt: TGTGCCAGCAGTGATCGGGGGGCATATGGCTACACCTTC

v_call: TRBV10-3
d_call: TRBD2
j_call: TRBJ2-1
clone_size: .
cdr3_aa: CAGSSGTSGVEQFF
cdr3_nt: TGTGCCGGGTCTTCCGGGACTAGCGGAGTCGAGCAGTTCTTC

v_call: TRBV5-1
d_call: .
j_call: TRBJ1-4
clone_size: .
cdr3_aa: CASSLTGMDEKLFF
cdr3_nt: TGCGCCAGCAGCTTGACAGGGATGGATGAAAAACTGTTTTTT

v_call: TRBV6-4
d_call: .
j_call: TRBJ1-6
clone_size: .
cdr3_aa: CASSDGGGNSPLHF
cdr3_nt: TGTGCCAGCAGTGACGGGGGGGGTAATTCACCCCTCCACTTT

v_call: TRBV4-1
d_call: .
j_call: TRBJ2-6
clone_size: .
cdr3_aa: CASSQTTAFYSGANVLTF
cdr3_nt: TGCGCCAGCAGCCAAACGACAGCCTTCTACTCTGGGGCCAACGTCCTGACTTTC

v_call: TRBV5-1
d_call: TRBD1
j_call: TRBJ2-5
clone_size: once
cdr3_aa: CASNQDRGETQYF
cdr3_nt: TGCGCCAGCAACCAGGACAGGGGAGAGACCCAGTACTTC

v_call: TRBV4-3
d_call: TRBD1
j_call: TRBJ2-7
clone_size: few
cdr3_aa: CASSHRQGYEQYF
cdr3_nt: TGCGCCAGCAGCCATCGACAGGGCTACGAGCAGTACTTC

v_call: TRBV9
d_call: .
j_call: TRBJ2-5
clone_size: .
cdr3_aa: CASSAAASPVETQYF
cdr3_nt: TGTGCCAGCAGCGCCGCGGCCAGCCCCGTAGAGACCCAGTACTTC

v_call: TRBV7-2
d_call: .
j_call: TRBJ2-1
clone_size: .
cdr3_aa: CASTWASGRLNEQFF
cdr3_nt: TGTGCCAGCACCTGGGCGTCAGGTCGTTTGAATGAGCAGTTCTTC

v_call: TRBV20-1
d_call: .
j_call: TRBJ1-2
clone_size: .
cdr3_aa: CSAYQGYGYTF
cdr3_nt: TGCAGTGCCTACCAGGGCTATGGCTACACCTTC

v_call: TRBV2
d_call: .
j_call: TRBJ1-6
clone_size: .
cdr3_aa: CASSDPRDKAYSPLHF
cdr3_nt: TGTGCCAGCAGTGACCCCCGGGACAAGGCGTATTCACCCCTCCACTTT

v_call: TRBV29-1
d_call: .
j_call: TRBJ2-2
clone_size: few
cdr3_aa: CSAEGGAGELFF
cdr3_nt: TGCAGCGCCGAGGGGGGGGCCGGGGAGCTGTTTTTT

v_call: TRBV7-6
d_call: TRBD2
j_call: TRBJ2-3
clone_size: few
cdr3_aa: CASSSSAGASTDTQYF
cdr3_nt: TGTGCCAGCAGCAGCTCAGCGGGGGCAAGCACAGATACGCAGTATTTT

v_call: TRBV29-1
d_call: TRBD1
j_call: TRBJ1-2
clone_size: .
cdr3_aa: CSAHRGRSYGYTF
cdr3_nt: TGCAGCGCCCACAGGGGGCGAAGCTATGGCTACACCTTC

v_call: TRBV28
d_call: .
j_call: TRBJ1-4
clone_size: .
cdr3_aa: CASRRGGNEKLFF
cdr3_nt: TGTGCCAGCAGACGGGGTGGTAATGAAAAACTGTTTTTT

v_call: TRBV19
d_call: TRBD1
j_call: TRBJ2-7
clone_size: .
cdr3_aa: CASSSRQGYEQYF
cdr3_nt: TGTGCCAGTAGTTCCAGACAGGGGTACGAGCAGTACTTC

v_call: TRBV9
d_call: .
j_call: TRBJ2-1
clone_size: .
cdr3_aa: CASSLEQGPSYEQFF
cdr3_nt: TGTGCCAGCAGCCTCGAACAGGGCCCTTCGTATGAGCAGTTCTTC

v_call: TRBV7-2
d_call: .
j_call: TRBJ1-2
clone_size: .
cdr3_aa: CASSRRTPGDYGYTF
cdr3_nt: TGTGCCAGCAGCCGACGGACACCTGGGGACTATGGCTACACCTTC

v_call: TRBV2
d_call: TRBD1
j_call: TRBJ2-1
clone_size: .
cdr3_aa: CASRDRVDEQFF
cdr3_nt: TGTGCCAGCAGGGACAGGGTGGATGAGCAGTTCTTC

v_call: TRBV7-2
d_call: TRBD2
j_call: TRBJ2-5
clone_size: .
cdr3_aa: CASSPLAGLETQYF
cdr3_nt: TGTGCCAGCAGCCCTTTAGCGGGGCTAGAGACCCAGTACTTC

v_call: TRBV11-2
d_call: TRBD1
j_call: TRBJ2-7
clone_size: .
cdr3_aa: CASSDWDSYEQYF
cdr3_nt: TGTGCCAGCAGCGATTGGGACAGCTACGAGCAGTACTTC

v_call: TRBV7-9
d_call: TRBD1
j_call: TRBJ2-2
clone_size: .
cdr3_aa: CASSPGYRGPNTGELFF
cdr3_nt: TGTGCCAGCAGCCCGGGGTACAGGGGCCCGAACACCGGGGAGCTGTTTTTT

v_call: TRBV6-5
d_call: .
j_call: TRBJ1-2
clone_size: .
cdr3_aa: CASSYSAGRRNYGYTF
cdr3_nt: TGTGCCAGCAGTTACTCGGCGGGGCGCAGGAACTATGGCTACACCTTC

v_call: TRBV28
d_call: TRBD1
j_call: TRBJ1-1
clone_size: .
cdr3_aa: CASSPDRGAVTEAFF
cdr3_nt: TGTGCCAGCAGCCCCGACAGGGGTGCGGTCACTGAAGCTTTCTTT

v_call: TRBV25-1
d_call: .
j_call: TRBJ1-2
clone_size: .
cdr3_aa: CASSAGLNYGYTF
cdr3_nt: TGTGCCAGCAGTGCGGGACTGAACTATGGCTACACCTTC

v_call: TRBV20-1
d_call: .
j_call: TRBJ2-5
clone_size: .
cdr3_aa: CSAISRETQYF
cdr3_nt: TGCAGTGCGATCTCTAGGGAGACCCAGTACTTC

v_call: TRBV4-1
d_call: TRBD1
j_call: TRBJ1-2
clone_size: few
cdr3_aa: CASSHVAGTGNYGYTF
cdr3_nt: TGCGCCAGCAGCCACGTCGCCGGGACAGGGAACTATGGCTACACCTTC

v_call: TRBV7-2
d_call: TRBD1
j_call: TRBJ2-7
clone_size: .
cdr3_aa: CASSSLDRSSYEQYF
cdr3_nt: TGTGCCAGCAGCTCACTGGACAGGAGCTCCTACGAGCAGTACTTC

v_call: TRBV7-2
d_call: TRBD2
j_call: TRBJ2-3
clone_size: .
cdr3_aa: CASSLVGLAGGPSGSTQYF
cdr3_nt: TGTGCCAGCAGCTTAGTCGGCCTAGCGGGGGGCCCGTCCGGGAGTACGCAGTATTTT

v_call: TRBV2
d_call: TRBD2
j_call: TRBJ2-7
clone_size: .
cdr3_aa: CASSEEIAGFYEQYF
cdr3_nt: TGTGCCAGCAGTGAAGAGATAGCGGGGTTCTACGAGCAGTACTTC

v_call: TRBV7-9
d_call: .
j_call: TRBJ2-2
clone_size: once
cdr3_aa: CASSLPGRANTGELFF
cdr3_nt: TGTGCCAGCAGCTTACCAGGCAGGGCTAACACCGGGGAGCTGTTTTTT

v_call: TRBV27
d_call: .
j_call: TRBJ2-4
clone_size: few
cdr3_aa: CASRPPGEGRNIQYF
cdr3_nt: TGTGCCAGCAGACCCCCAGGGGAAGGAAGAAACATTCAGTACTTC

v_call: TRBV7-2
d_call: .
j_call: TRBJ2-3
clone_size: .
cdr3_aa: CASSTRVSTDTQYF
cdr3_nt: TGTGCCAGCAGCACCAGGGTTAGCACAGATACGCAATATTTT

v_call: TRBV16
d_call: .
j_call: TRBJ2-5
clone_size: few
cdr3_aa: CASSPMGGPQETQYF
cdr3_nt: TGTGCCAGCAGCCCGATGGGAGGCCCCCAAGAGACCCAGTACTTC

v_call: TRBV28
d_call: .
j_call: TRBJ1-5
clone_size: .
cdr3_aa: CASSPVGPYQPQHF
cdr3_nt: TGTGCCAGCAGCCCCGTGGGGCCGTATCAGCCCCAGCATTTT

v_call: TRBV6-4
d_call: TRBD1
j_call: TRBJ2-3
clone_size: .
cdr3_aa: CASSATGGGTDTQYF
cdr3_nt: TGTGCCAGCAGTGCCACAGGGGGTGGCACAGATACGCAGTATTTT

v_call: TRBV6-5
d_call: TRBD1
j_call: TRBJ1-5
clone_size: .
cdr3_aa: CASRRQGVNQPQHF
cdr3_nt: TGTGCCAGCAGACGACAGGGAGTCAATCAGCCCCAGCATTTT

v_call: TRBV7-9
d_call: TRBD2
j_call: TRBJ2-1
clone_size: .
cdr3_aa: CASSLARGGVYNEQFF
cdr3_nt: TGTGCCAGCAGCTTAGCTCGGGGGGGCGTCTACAATGAGCAGTTCTTC